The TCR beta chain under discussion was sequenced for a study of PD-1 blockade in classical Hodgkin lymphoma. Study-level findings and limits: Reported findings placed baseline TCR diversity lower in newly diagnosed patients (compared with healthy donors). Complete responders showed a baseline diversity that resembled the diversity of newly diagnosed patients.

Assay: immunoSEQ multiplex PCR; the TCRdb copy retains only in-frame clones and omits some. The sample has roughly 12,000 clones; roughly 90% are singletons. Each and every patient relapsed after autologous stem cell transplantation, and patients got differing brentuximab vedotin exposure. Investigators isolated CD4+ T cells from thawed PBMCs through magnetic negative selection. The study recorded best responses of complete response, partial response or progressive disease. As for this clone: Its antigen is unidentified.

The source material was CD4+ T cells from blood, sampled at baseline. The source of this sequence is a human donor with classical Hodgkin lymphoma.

The CDR3: CASSLLGDSNQPQHF. DNA of the CDR3: TGTGCCAGCAGCTTGTTAGGGGATAGCAATCAGCCCCAGCATTTT. The rearrangement uses TRBV5-5 and TRBJ1-5; TRBD1 might be the D (5 bases). V lost 1 base to trimming and J lost 0 bases, with 8 bases between them. The CDR3 sequence is 15 residues long. CDR1 is SGHKS, CDR2 YYEKEE, per germline (reference sequence).